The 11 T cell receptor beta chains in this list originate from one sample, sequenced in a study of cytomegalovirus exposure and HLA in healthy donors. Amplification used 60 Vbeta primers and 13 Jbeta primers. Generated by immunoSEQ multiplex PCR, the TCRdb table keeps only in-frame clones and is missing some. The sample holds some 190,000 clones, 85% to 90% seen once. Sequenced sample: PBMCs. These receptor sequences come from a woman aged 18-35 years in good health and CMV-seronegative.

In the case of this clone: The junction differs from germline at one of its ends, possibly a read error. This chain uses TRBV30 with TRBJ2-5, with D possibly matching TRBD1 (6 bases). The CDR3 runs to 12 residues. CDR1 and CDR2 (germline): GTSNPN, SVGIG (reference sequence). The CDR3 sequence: CAWSVLGGVLNF. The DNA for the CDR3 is TGTGCCTGGAGTGTACTAGGGGGAGTTCTCAACTTC.

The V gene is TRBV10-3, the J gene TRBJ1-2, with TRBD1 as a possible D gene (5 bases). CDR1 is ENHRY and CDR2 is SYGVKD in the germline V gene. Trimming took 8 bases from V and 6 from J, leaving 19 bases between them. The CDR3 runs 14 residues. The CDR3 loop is CAILKGGEFDGYTF. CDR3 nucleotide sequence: TGTGCCATCCTAAAGGGAGGGGAGTTTGATGGCTACACCTTC.

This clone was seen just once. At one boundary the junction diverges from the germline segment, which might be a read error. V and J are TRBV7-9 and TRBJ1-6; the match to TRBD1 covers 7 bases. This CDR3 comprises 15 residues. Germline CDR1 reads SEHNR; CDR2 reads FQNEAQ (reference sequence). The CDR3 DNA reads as TGTGCCAGCAGCCCACGGGGACAGCGGAATTCACCCCTCCGCTTT. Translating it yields CASSPRGQRNSPLRF.

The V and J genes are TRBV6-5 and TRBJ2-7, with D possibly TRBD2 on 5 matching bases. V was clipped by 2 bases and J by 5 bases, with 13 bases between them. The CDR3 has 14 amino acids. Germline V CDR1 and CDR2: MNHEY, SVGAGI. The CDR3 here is CASSYGGATHEQYF. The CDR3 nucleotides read TGTGCCAGCAGTTACGGAGGAGCCACCCACGAGCAGTACTTC.

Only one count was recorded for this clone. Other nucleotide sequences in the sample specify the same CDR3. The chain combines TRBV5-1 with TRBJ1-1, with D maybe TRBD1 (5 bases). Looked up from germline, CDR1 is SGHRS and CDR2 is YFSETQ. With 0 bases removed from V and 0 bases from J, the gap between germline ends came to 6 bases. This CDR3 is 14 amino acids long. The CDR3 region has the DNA TGCGCCAGCAGCTTGGGACAGATGAACACTGAAGCTTTCTTT. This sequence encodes CASSLGQMNTEAFF.

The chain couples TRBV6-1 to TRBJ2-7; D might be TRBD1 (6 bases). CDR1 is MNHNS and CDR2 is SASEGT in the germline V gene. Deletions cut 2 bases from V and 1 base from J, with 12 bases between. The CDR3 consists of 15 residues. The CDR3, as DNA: TGTGCCAGCAGTGAATCGTCCGGACAGTCCTACGAGCAGTACTTC. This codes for CASSESSGQSYEQYF.

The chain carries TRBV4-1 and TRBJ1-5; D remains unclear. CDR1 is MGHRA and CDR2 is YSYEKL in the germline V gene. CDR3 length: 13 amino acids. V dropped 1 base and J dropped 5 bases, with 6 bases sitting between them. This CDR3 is CASSQGRDQPQHF. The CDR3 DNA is TGCGCCAGCAGCCAAGGCCGGGATCAGCCCCAGCATTTT.

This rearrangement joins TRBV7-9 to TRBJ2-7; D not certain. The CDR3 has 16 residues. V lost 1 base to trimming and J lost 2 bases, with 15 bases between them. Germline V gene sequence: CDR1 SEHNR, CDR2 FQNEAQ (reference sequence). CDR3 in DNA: TGTGCCAGCAGCTTAGATGGCCGTAGAGGAACCTACGAGCAGTACTTC. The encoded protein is CASSLDGRRGTYEQYF.

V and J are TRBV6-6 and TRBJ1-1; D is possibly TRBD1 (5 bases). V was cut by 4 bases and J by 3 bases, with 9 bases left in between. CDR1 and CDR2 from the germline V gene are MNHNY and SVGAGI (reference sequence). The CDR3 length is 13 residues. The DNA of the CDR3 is TGTGCCAGCAGTTTCACCAGGGACACTGAAGCTTTCTTT. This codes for CASSFTRDTEAFF.

The CDR3 sequence is CASSAQGEQFF. The CDR3 coding sequence is TGTGCCAGCAGCGCCCAGGGTGAGCAGTTCTTC. The J gene is TRBJ2-1, the V gene TRBV7-9; maybe TRBD1 (5 bases). Trimming shortened V by 5 bases and J by 9 bases, and 8 bases separated the two germline ends. Germline-derived CDR1 and CDR2 are SEHNR and FQNEAQ (reference sequence). The CDR3 length is 11 residues.

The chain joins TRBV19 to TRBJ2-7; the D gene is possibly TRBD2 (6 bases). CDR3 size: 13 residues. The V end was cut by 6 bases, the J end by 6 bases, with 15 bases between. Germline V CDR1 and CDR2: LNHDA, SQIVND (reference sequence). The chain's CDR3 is CASSTNGRSEQYF. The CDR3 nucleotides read TGTGCCAGTAGCACTAATGGGAGGTCCGAGCAGTACTTC.